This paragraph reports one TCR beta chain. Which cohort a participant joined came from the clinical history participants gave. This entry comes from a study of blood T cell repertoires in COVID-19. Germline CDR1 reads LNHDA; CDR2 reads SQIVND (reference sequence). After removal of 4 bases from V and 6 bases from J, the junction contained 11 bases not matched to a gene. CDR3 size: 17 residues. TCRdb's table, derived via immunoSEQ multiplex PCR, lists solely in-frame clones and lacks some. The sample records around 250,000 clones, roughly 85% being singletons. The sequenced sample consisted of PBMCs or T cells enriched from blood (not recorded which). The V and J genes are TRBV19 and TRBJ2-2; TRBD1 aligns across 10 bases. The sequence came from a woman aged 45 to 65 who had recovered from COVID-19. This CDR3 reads CASSTRPGQGFAGELFF. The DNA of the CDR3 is TGTGCCAGTAGTACTCGGCCGGGACAGGGGTTCGCCGGGGAGCTGTTTTTT. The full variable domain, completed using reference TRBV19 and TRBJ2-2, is DGGITQSPKYLFRKEGQNVTLSCEQNLNHDAMYWYRQDPGQGLRLIYYSQIVNDFQKGDIAEGYSVSREKKESFPLTVTSAQKNPTAFYLCASSTRPGQGFAGELFFGEGSRLTVL.